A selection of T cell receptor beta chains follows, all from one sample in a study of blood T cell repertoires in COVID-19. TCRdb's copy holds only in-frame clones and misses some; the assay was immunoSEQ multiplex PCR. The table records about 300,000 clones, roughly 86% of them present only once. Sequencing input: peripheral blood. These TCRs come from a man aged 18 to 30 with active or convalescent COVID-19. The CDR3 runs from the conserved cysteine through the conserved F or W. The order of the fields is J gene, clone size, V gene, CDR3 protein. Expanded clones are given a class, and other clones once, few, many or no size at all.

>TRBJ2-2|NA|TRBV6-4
CASSDGQGMRELFF
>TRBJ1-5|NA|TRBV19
CASSSQDSNQPQHF
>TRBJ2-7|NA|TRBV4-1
CASSQQWTGDRYEQYF
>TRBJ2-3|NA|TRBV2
CASSDDRITDTQYF
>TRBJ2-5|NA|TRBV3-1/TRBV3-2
CASSTTGPETQYF
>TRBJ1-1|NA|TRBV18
CASSTGGAASPRAFF
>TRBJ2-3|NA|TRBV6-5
CASSYSVAGTDTQYF
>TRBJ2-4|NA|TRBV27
CASSFGSGGILAKNIQYF
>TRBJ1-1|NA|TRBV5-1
CASSLASGVGVEAFF
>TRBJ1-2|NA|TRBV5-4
CASSPDKNYGYTF
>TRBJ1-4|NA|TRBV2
CAGRGGVNEKLFF
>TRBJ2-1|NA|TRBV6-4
CASSDGRTGGYNEQFF
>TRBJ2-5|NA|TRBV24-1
CATSDGDSQETQYF
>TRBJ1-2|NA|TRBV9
CASSVAPRGQPLKYGYTF
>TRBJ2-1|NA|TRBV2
CASSGPTSGGDYNEQFF
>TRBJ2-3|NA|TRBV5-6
CASSLDDSHADTQYF
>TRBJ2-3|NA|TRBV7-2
CASSLDRGTDTQYF
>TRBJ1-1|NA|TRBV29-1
CSVPGGTEAFF
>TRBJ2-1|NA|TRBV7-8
CASSFWQYNEQFF
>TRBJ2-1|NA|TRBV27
CASSPTGGLYNEQFF
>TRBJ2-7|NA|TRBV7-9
CASSPKGRGYEQYF
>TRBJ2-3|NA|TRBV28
CASSLGGLRTSPPGDTQYF
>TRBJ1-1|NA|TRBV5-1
CASSIQTENTEAFF
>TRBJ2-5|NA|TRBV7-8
CASSLARTGEDQETQYF
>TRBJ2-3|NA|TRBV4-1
CASSHRGPGDTQYF
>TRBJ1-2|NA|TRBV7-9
CASSSGQGLVYGYTF
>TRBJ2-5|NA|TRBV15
CATSPIEGTLKTQYF
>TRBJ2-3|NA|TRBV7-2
CASSLASGRTADTQYF
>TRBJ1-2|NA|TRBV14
CASRPGGRGGYTF
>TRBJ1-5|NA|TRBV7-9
CASSSANNQPQHF
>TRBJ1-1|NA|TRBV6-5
CASSNQGNTEAFF
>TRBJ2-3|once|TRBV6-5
CASSYSRGLGTDTQYF
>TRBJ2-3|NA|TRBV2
CASRGGTDTQYF
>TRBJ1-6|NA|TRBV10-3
CAISAGTGDRSPLHF
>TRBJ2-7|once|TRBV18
CASSLRGGGDFDEQYF
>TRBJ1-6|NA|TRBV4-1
CASSQELNSPLHF
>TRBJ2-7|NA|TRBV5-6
CASSSARGGYEQYF
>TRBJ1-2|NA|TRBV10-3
CAINGGAGYTF
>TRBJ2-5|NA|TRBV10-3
CAISDGTGNRAQYF
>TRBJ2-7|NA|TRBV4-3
CASSQAQREGYEQYF
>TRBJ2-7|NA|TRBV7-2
CASSFLAGGLMYEQYF
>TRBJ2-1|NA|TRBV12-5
CASGRSTSMNEQFF
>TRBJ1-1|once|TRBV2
CASTSPLFGNTEAFF
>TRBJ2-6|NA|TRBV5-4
CASSGERAGANVLTF
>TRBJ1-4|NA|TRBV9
CASGSNEKLFF
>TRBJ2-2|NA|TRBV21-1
CASSTRDSCTGELFF
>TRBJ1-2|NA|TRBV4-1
CASSLVPRTDGYTF
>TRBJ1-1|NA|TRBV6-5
CASSLGQGEAFF
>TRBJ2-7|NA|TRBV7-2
CASSQGLPEQYF
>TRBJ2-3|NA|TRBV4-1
CASSQEAATDTQYF
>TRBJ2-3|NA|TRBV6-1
CASSDAGQGLRPRTDTQYF
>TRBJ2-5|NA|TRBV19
CASSTSRSGGGALIGETQYF